These 8 T cell receptor beta chains came from one sample sequenced in a study of regulatory T cells in long-lasting Graves disease. Investigators prepared the TCR beta libraries by applying iRepertoire HTBI primers and Arm-PCR of CDR3 regions. TCRdb re-called the multiplex PCR reads with MiXCR, one entry per CDR3 protein. This table holds hundreds of thousands of distinct CDR3 sequences, about 14% found once. The time point: newly diagnosed GD, antithyroid drugs for less than 3 months. With RNA extracted from PBMCs as input, the TCR library was made. Sequencing used peripheral blood mononuclear cells (PBMCs), obtained at new diagnosis, from a patient treated with antithyroid drugs. These receptor sequences come from a female donor with Graves disease.

To note about this clonotype: This may be a read error, as it is one base from a much larger clone. The rearrangement uses TRBV9 and TRBJ1-3; D is undetermined. Germline V gene data show CDR1 as SGDLS and CDR2 as YYNGEE. CDR3 length equals 15 residues. CDR3 sequence (DNA): TGTACCAGCAGCGTAGGAAAGGTCTCTGGAAACACCATATATTTT. Translation gives CTSSVGKVSGNTIYF.

The chain employs TRBV29-1 and TRBJ2-5, with D hard to call. Germline-derived CDR1 and CDR2 are SQVTM and ANQGSEA. This CDR3 region has 11 residues. V lost 4 bases and J 4 bases, leaving 7 bases between the germline ends. The CDR3 DNA reads as TGCAGCGTTGGGGTAGGAGAGACCCAGTACTTC. This encodes CSVGVGETQYF.

In this sample, this clonotype turned up many times. The chain couples TRBV4-1 to TRBJ2-1, with a weak D call TRBD1 (5 bases). The CDR3 totals 14 residues. The V end was cut by 4 bases, the J end by 8 bases, with 15 bases between. Germline CDR1 reads MGHRA; CDR2 reads YSYEKL. The CDR3 protein is CASSPLGARDEQFF. Here the CDR3 DNA reads TGCGCCAGCAGCCCCCTTGGGGCACGGGATGAGCAGTTCTTC.

In this sample, this clonotype turned up many times. This rearrangement joins TRBV3-1 to TRBJ2-7, with TRBD1 matching 8 bases. The V and J ends lost 4 bases and 8 bases, in that order; junction bases with no gene match: 4. Germline V gene data show CDR1 as LGHDT and CDR2 as YNNKEL (reference sequence). The CDR3 extends over 12 amino acids. Here the CDR3 reads CASSLGQAKQYF. The CDR3 DNA sequence: TGTGCCAGCAGCCTGGGACAGGCTAAGCAGTACTTC.

J is TRBJ1-1 and V is TRBV6-1, with D possibly TRBD1 on 6 matching bases. Germline values: CDR1 MNHNS, CDR2 SASEGT. Trimming pared 6 bases from V and 5 bases from J, leaving 22 bases between. This CDR3 has 16 amino acids. Here the CDR3 reads CASRMGQGRVSTEAFF. In DNA, the CDR3 is TGTGCCAGCAGAATGGGGCAGGGGCGAGTAAGTACTGAAGCTTTCTTT.

This clonotype has ten or more counts. The V call is TRBV20-1, the J call TRBJ2-7; 7 nucleotides agree with TRBD1. J was trimmed by 1 base and V by 6 bases; bases with no gene match: 6. The CDR3 contains 13 residues. From germline, CDR1 is DFQATT and CDR2 SNEGSKA (reference sequence). The CDR3 here is CSAGTGESYEQYF. CDR3 nucleotides: TGCAGTGCCGGAACAGGGGAGTCCTACGAGCAGTACTTC.

In its sample, this clonotype was seen many times. The V and J genes are TRBV2 and TRBJ2-2; perhaps D is TRBD1 or TRBD2 (6 bases each). V was clipped by 6 bases and J by 4 bases, with 21 bases between them. Germline CDR1 is SNHLY and CDR2 is FYNNEI. There are 17 residues in the CDR3. The CDR3 sequence is CASRDGWGALGTGELFF. The CDR3 nucleotides read TGTGCCAGCAGGGACGGCTGGGGGGCTTTGGGCACCGGGGAGCTGTTTTTT.

This clonotype was counted a few times. The CDR3 loop reads CASSGHSNQPQHF. CDR3 nucleotides: TGTGCCAGCAGCGGGCATAGCAATCAGCCCCAGCATTTT. The V gene is TRBV7-2, the J gene TRBJ1-5; D is uncertain. Germline assignment: CDR1 SGHTA and CDR2 FQGNSA. The ends were cut back, 5 bases at V and 0 bases at J, with 5 bases in the middle. The CDR3 runs to 13 residues.